This TCR beta chain appears in the sequencing data of a study of blood T cells in healthy people across ages. Donors ranged from about 6 to 90 years old and were healthy Caucasians in Russia. Trimming left V 6 bases short and J 2 bases short, with 11 bases between. This CDR3 comprises 15 residues. Germline V gives CDR1 MNHEY, CDR2 SVGEGT. Combining a sample-barcoded 5' primer with a J-beta primer mix, a second PCR ran for roughly 6 to 11 cycles. MiXCR was run by TCRdb on the 5' RACE reads, yielding one entry per CDR3 protein. The table has hundreds of thousands of distinct CDR3 sequences, about 52% seen once; the top ten hold around 32%.

Sequencing was carried out using blood. The clonotype originates from a woman aged 55-69 years in good health. The V call is TRBV6-2 or TRBV6-3, the J call TRBJ2-6, with no clear D. CDR3 residues: CASSSISPGANVLTF. CDR3 coding DNA: TGTGCCAGCAGCTCAATATCGCCTGGGGCCAACGTCCTGACTTTC.